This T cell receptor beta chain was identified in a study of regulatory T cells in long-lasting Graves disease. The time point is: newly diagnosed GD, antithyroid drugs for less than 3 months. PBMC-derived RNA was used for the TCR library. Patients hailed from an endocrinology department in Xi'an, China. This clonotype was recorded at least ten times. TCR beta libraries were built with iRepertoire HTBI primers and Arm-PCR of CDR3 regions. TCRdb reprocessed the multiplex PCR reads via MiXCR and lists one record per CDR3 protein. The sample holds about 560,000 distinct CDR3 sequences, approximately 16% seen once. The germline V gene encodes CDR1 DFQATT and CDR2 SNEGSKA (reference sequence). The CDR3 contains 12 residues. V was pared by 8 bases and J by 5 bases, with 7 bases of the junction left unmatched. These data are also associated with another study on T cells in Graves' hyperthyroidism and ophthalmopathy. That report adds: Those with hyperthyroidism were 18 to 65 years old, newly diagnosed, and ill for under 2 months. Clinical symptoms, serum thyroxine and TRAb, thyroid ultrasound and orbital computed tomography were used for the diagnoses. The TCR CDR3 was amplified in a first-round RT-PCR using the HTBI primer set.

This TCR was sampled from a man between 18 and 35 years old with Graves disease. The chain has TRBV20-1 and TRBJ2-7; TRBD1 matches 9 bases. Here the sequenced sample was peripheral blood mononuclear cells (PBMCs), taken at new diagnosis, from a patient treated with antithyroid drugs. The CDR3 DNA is TGCAGTTTCTGGGACAGGGCCCACGAGCAGTACTTC. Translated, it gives CSFWDRAHEQYF.